The 20 T cell receptor beta chains listed next were all sequenced from one sample in a study of B cell selection in AIRE deficiency. The table came from immunoSEQ multiplex PCR; TCRdb's copy has only in-frame clones and leaves some out. The table has about 26,000 clones, around 92% seen once; the top ten hold around 1.2%. Regulatory T cells were sorted as CD4+CD25hiCD127low/negative. Sequenced sample: CD4+CD25+ Tregs sorted from PBMCs. The receptor set was obtained from a human donor in good health.

The genes are TRBV7-3 and TRBJ2-1, with D hard to call. Deletions cut 5 bases from V and 8 bases from J, with 13 bases between. Germline CDR1 and CDR2: SGHTA and FQGTGA. This CDR3 comprises 13 residues. The CDR3 is CASSPPASDEQFF. The CDR3 nucleotides are TGTGCCAGCAGCCCCCCGGCCAGCGATGAGCAGTTCTTC.

This chain joins TRBV6-6 and TRBJ2-7; 8 bases are a match to TRBD1. Trimming removed 6 bases from V and 3 bases from J; junction bases left unmatched: 10. Germline lookup yields CDR1 MNHNY and CDR2 SVGAGI (reference sequence). CDR3 size: 15 residues. CDR3 protein: CASRKGQVLGYEQYF. DNA of the CDR3: TGTGCCAGCAGAAAGGGACAGGTCTTGGGCTACGAGCAGTACTTC.

The CDR3 here is CASSQGTGDEKLFF. In nucleotides, the CDR3 is TGCGCCAGCAGCCAGGGGACAGGGGATGAAAAACTGTTTTTT. The gene calls are TRBV4-1 and TRBJ1-4; TRBD1 matches 10 bases. The CDR3 covers 14 residues. The J segment lost 6 bases and the V segment lost 3 bases, leaving 1 base of the junction unmatched. Germline V lookup: CDR1 MGHRA, CDR2 YSYEKL.

This chain joins TRBV27 and TRBJ2-7; the match to TRBD2 covers 8 bases. The V segment lost 6 bases and the J segment 4 bases; nucleotides outside the gene matches: 5. Germline V lookup: CDR1 MNHEY, CDR2 SMNVEV (reference sequence). The CDR3 totals 13 residues. CDR3 bases: TGTGCCAGCAGGAGCGGGGGTTCATACGAGCAGTACTTC. Protein product: CASRSGGSYEQYF.

The V and J genes are TRBV2 and TRBJ2-5, with 12 positions matching TRBD2. The CDR3 covers 15 residues. V lost 6 bases and J lost 2; bases outside the gene matches: 4. The germline V gene encodes CDR1 SNHLY and CDR2 FYNNEI. This CDR3 is CASRVLAGGQETQYF. In DNA form, the CDR3 reads TGTGCCAGCAGAGTACTAGCGGGGGGTCAAGAGACCCAGTACTTC.

V is TRBV7-3 and J is TRBJ2-3; D perhaps matches TRBD2 (7 bases). V lost 5 bases to trimming and J lost 0 bases, with 12 bases between them. Germline lookup yields CDR1 SGHTA and CDR2 FQGTGA. This CDR3 is built from 15 residues. The CDR3 loop is CASSPGGLSTDTQYF. CDR3 nucleotides: TGTGCCAGCAGCCCGGGGGGCCTAAGCACAGATACGCAGTATTTT.

This clone showed up just once. The chain uses TRBV5-4 and TRBJ1-4, with 9 bases fitting TRBD1. This CDR3 is 17 amino acids long. CDR1 is SGHNT and CDR2 is YYREEE in the germline V gene (reference sequence). Trimming removed 3 bases from V and 1 base from J; junction bases left unmatched: 7. CDR3 nucleotides: TGTGCCAGCAGCTCCAAGACAGGGGGAGAAACTAATGAAAAACTGTTTTTT. It encodes CASSSKTGGETNEKLFF.

The rearrangement uses TRBV7-8 and TRBJ1-6, with 7 bases identical to TRBD1. CDR3 length: 18 amino acids. The V gene's germline CDR1 is SGHVS and CDR2 FQNEAQ. V dropped 4 bases and J dropped 0; count of bases not matched to a gene: 9. The CDR3 sequence is CASSSRDRVFSYNSPLHF. The CDR3 nucleotides are TGTGCCAGCAGCTCCCGGGACAGAGTTTTCTCCTATAATTCACCCCTCCACTTT.

The chain uses TRBV11-2 and TRBJ2-2; D is perhaps TRBD1 or TRBD2 (5 bases each). CDR1 and CDR2 (germline): SGHAT, FQNNGV. Trimming took 3 bases from V and 3 from J, leaving 14 bases between them. The CDR3 loop spans 16 amino acids. CDR3 protein: CASSLATGAYTGELFF. As DNA, the CDR3 is TGTGCCAGCAGCTTGGCTACCGGGGCCTACACCGGGGAGCTGTTTTTT.

The chain is built from TRBV30 and TRBJ1-1; 7 nucleotides match TRBD1. V trimming: 2 bases; J trimming: 4 bases; junction bases outside the gene matches: 4. This CDR3 region has 13 residues. The germline V gene encodes CDR1 GTSNPN and CDR2 SVGIG (reference sequence). CDR3 amino acids: CAWSFRGGTEAFF. The CDR3 DNA is TGTGCCTGGAGTTTCAGGGGGGGCACTGAAGCTTTCTTT.

The genes are TRBV28 and TRBJ1-2, with D possibly being TRBD1 (6 bases). V was pared by 1 base and J by 4 bases, with 10 bases between. Germline loops: CDR1 MDHEN, CDR2 SYDVKM. The CDR3 is 14 amino acids. CDR3 DNA: TGTGCCAGCAGTTTATTGGGGGCGGTCTATGGCTACACCTTC. Translated, it gives CASSLLGAVYGYTF.

This clone was counted a few times. The chain has TRBV6-6 and TRBJ1-5; 8 bases align to TRBD1. The CDR3 contains 15 residues. V dropped 5 bases and J dropped 3; count of bases not matched to a gene: 6. Germline CDR1 is MNHNY and CDR2 is SVGAGI (reference sequence). The CDR3 nucleotides are TGTGCCAGCAGTACCAGGACAGGGTACAATCAGCCCCAGCATTTT. Translation: CASSTRTGYNQPQHF.

This clone has just one count. This rearrangement joins TRBV30 to TRBJ1-2; 7 bases line up with TRBD1. The V and J ends lost 1 base and 5 bases, in that order; junction bases with no gene match: 4. Germline V CDR1 and CDR2: GTSNPN, SVGIG (reference sequence). The CDR3 extends over 13 amino acids. CDR3 sequence reads: CAWSGGRGYGYTF. The CDR3 DNA sequence: TGTGCCTGGAGTGGAGGCAGGGGGTATGGCTACACCTTC. Filled out from reference TRBV30 and TRBJ1-2, the complete variable domain reads SQTIHQWPATLVQPVGSPLSLECTVEGTSNPNLYWYRQAAGRGLQLLFYSVGIGQISSEVPQNLSASRPQDRQFILSSKKLLLSDSGFYLCAWSGGRGYGYTFGSGTRLTVV.

The chain employs TRBV2 and TRBJ2-7, with D perhaps given as TRBD1 or TRBD2 (5 bases each). The CDR3 covers 11 residues. V was trimmed by 7 bases and J by 4 bases, leaving 8 bases between them. Germline CDR1 reads SNHLY; CDR2 reads FYNNEI. CDR3: CASMGEYEQYF. The CDR3, as DNA: TGTGCCAGCATGGGGGAATACGAGCAGTACTTC.

The rearrangement uses TRBV5-1 and TRBJ1-1; D not certain. This CDR3 has 15 residues. In germline, CDR1 is SGHRS, CDR2 YFSETQ. The ends were cut back, 0 bases at V and 0 bases at J, with 9 bases in the middle. The CDR3, as DNA: TGCGCCAGCAGCTTGGATTCGGGGATGAACACTGAAGCTTTCTTT. Translating it yields CASSLDSGMNTEAFF.

V and J are TRBV5-1 and TRBJ2-3; 9 bases line up with TRBD2. V dropped 6 bases and J dropped 0; count of bases not matched to a gene: 5. The CDR3 contains 15 residues. Germline CDR1 is SGHRS and CDR2 is YFSETQ. The CDR3 protein is CASTSLAGSTDTQYF. The CDR3 region has the DNA TGCGCCAGCACCTCACTAGCGGGTAGCACAGATACGCAGTATTTT.

This chain links TRBV5-1 with TRBJ1-1; no definite D call. V was shortened by 0 bases and J by 7 bases, with 13 bases between the two germline ends. The germline V gene has CDR1 SGHRS and CDR2 YFSETQ. The CDR3 is 14 residues long. As DNA, the CDR3 is TGCGCCAGCAGCTTGGCCTGGGTGGGAGATGAAGCTTTCTTT. Its translation: CASSLAWVGDEAFF.

This chain joins TRBV6-5 and TRBJ1-1, with 8 bases fitting TRBD1. Germline CDR1 MNHEY, CDR2 SVGAGI. The CDR3 sequence is 15 residues long. The J segment lost 3 bases and the V segment lost 4 bases, leaving 7 bases of the junction unmatched. Written as DNA, the CDR3 is TGTGCCAGCAGTTCTCTAACAGGGGGGTACACTGAAGCTTTCTTT. As protein: CASSSLTGGYTEAFF.

The chain couples TRBV11-2 to TRBJ2-5, with a tentative D call TRBD2 (5 bases). The J call could be wrong; TRBJ2-7 is a better fit for the DNA end. CDR3 length: 18 residues. Germline CDR1 reads SGHAT; CDR2 reads FQNNGV. The DNA of the CDR3 is TGTGCCAGCAGCTTCGCCAACGAGGGAGCCCGCCCCACCTACGAGCAGTACTTC. It yields the protein CASSFANEGARPTYEQYF.

The J gene is TRBJ1-5, the V gene TRBV10-2; D remains unclear. Germline values: CDR1 WSHSY, CDR2 SAAADI. This CDR3 is built from 11 residues. V was shortened by 8 bases and J by 5 bases, with 7 bases between the two germline ends. In nucleotides, the CDR3 is TGCGCCAGCGGTGGGGATCAGCCCCAGCATTTT. Translating it yields CASGGDQPQHF.